This is a list of T cell receptor beta chains from one sample in a study of T cells in localized non-small cell lung cancer. Clones were read by immunoSEQ multiplex PCR, and TCRdb kept only the in-frame ones, dropping some. The table has some 1,700 clones, 20% to 30% seen once. Source: normal lung tissue next to the tumor, taken before any cancer treatment. These receptors originate from a male donor at least 60 years old with stage II lung adenocarcinoma. The CDR3 runs from the conserved cysteine through the conserved F or W. Fields, in order: J gene, V gene, D gene, clone size, CDR3 protein, CDR3 DNA. The D gene is left open where the match is weak. Expanded clones are given a class, and other clones once, few, many or no size at all.

TRBJ1-3 | TRBV7-6 | . | . | CASSTGQAGNTIYF | TGTGCCAGCAGCACAGGACAAGCGGGAAACACCATATATTTT
TRBJ1-1 | TRBV9 | . | few | CASSERSGRDTEAFF | TGTGCCAGCAGTGAAAGGTCTGGGAGAGACACTGAAGCTTTCTTT
TRBJ1-4 | TRBV23-1 | TRBD1 | . | CASSLGSGGEKLFF | TGCGCCAGCAGCTTGGGTTCAGGGGGGGAAAAACTGTTTTTT
TRBJ2-7 | TRBV6-8 | . | . | CASSYGETSSEQYF | TGTGCCAGCAGTTACGGGGAAACTAGTAGCGAGCAGTACTTC
TRBJ2-1 | TRBV6-8 | TRBD2 | . | CASSTGTSSYNEQFF | TGTGCCAGCAGTACCGGGACTAGCTCCTACAATGAGCAGTTCTTC
TRBJ2-3 | TRBV6-8 | TRBD2 | few | CASSYAGGLDTQYF | TGTGCCAGCAGTTACGCGGGAGGCTTGGATACGCAGTATTTT
TRBJ2-6 | TRBV28 | . | . | CASRPGGANVLTF | TGTGCCAGCAGGCCCGGGGGGGCCAACGTCCTGACTTTC
TRBJ2-1 | TRBV28 | . | . | CLTGEAYSRAYNEQFF | TGTCTAACAGGGGAGGCTTATTCAAGGGCATACAATGAGCAGTTCTTC
TRBJ2-5 | TRBV5-1 | TRBD1 | . | CASSLAGQGQETQYF | TGCGCCAGCAGCTTGGCCGGACAGGGCCAAGAGACCCAGTACTTC
TRBJ2-2 | TRBV19 | . | . | CATANPNTGELFF | TGTGCCACCGCTAATCCGAACACCGGGGAGCTGTTTTTT
TRBJ1-2 | TRBV19 | . | . | CASRMGRTPVYGYTF | TGTGCCAGTAGAATGGGGAGGACCCCAGTATATGGCTACACCTTC
TRBJ2-3 | TRBV11-3 | TRBD1 | medium-sized | CASSLGQGATDTQYF | TGTGCCAGCAGCTTAGGACAGGGGGCGACAGATACGCAGTATTTT
TRBJ2-3 | TRBV11-3 | TRBD2 | medium-sized | CASSLELAGGRDTQYF | TGTGCCAGCAGCTTGGAGCTAGCGGGAGGGCGGGATACGCAGTATTTT
TRBJ2-3 | TRBV25-1 | TRBD2 | . | CASSEWASGSRTDTQYF | TGTGCCAGCAGTGAATGGGCTAGCGGGAGCCGCACAGATACGCAGTATTTT
TRBJ1-3 | TRBV7-7 | . | few | CASSSSAGSGNTIYF | TGTGCCAGCAGCTCCTCGGCCGGCTCTGGAAACACCATATATTTT
TRBJ2-1 | TRBV7-1 | . | medium-sized | CASSSSPRNEQFF | TGTGCCAGCAGCTCCTCTCCCAGGAATGAGCAGTTCTTC